This T cell receptor beta chain stems from a study of cytotoxic CD8 clonotypes in ibrutinib-treated CLL. Generated by immunoSEQ multiplex PCR, the TCRdb table keeps only in-frame clones and is missing some. The data contain approximately 200,000 clones, approximately 72% of them singletons. This clone was detected only once. The V and J ends lost 5 bases and 0 bases respectively, with 11 bases between them. CDR1 and CDR2 (germline): SEHNR, FQNEAQ (reference sequence). The CDR3 sequence is 14 residues long. This sequence was found in a human donor with chronic lymphocytic leukemia. Material: PBMCs, obtained after 24 months of ibrutinib treatment. This sequence joins TRBV7-9 and TRBJ2-7; unclear D gene. The CDR3 region is CASSVYPGSYEQYF. The DNA of the CDR3 is TGTGCCAGCAGCGTCTATCCGGGCTCCTACGAGCAGTACTTC.